The sequence of this T cell receptor (beta chain) was determined in a study of Graves' ophthalmopathy and Graves' hyperthyroidism. CDR3 regions of TCR beta were amplified from RNA transcripts. HTBI-primed RT-PCR formed the first round, and a multiplex PCR formed the second. TCRdb itself ran the multiplex PCR reads through MiXCR, one entry per CDR3 protein. The table lists about 230,000 distinct CDR3 sequences, roughly 50% of them singletons, with roughly 50% in the top ten. The CDR3 runs 15 residues. V was cut by 1 base and J by 5 bases, with 12 bases left in between. Germline lookup yields CDR1 SGHTA and CDR2 FQGNSA.

The specimen was peripheral blood. This TCR was sampled from an adult man with Graves' ophthalmopathy. The chain carries TRBV7-2 and TRBJ1-5, with a weak D call TRBD1 (5 bases). CDR3 region: CASSLDGQGHQPQHF. DNA for the CDR3: TGTGCCAGCAGCTTAGATGGCCAGGGACATCAGCCCCAGCATTTT.